The 5 T cell receptor beta chains given below trace back to one sample, sequenced in a study of beta chain features in type 1 diabetes. Study results and limitations: All four CD4+ subsets from Type 1 diabetes patients carried moderately but significantly shorter TCRB CDR3s.

Their specific antigens are unknown. Expressed TCRB transcripts were sequenced, since all the RNA that had been isolated was reverse transcribed. Produced via immunoSEQ multiplex PCR; TCRdb's table is partial and in-frame only. The data contain about 340,000 clones, roughly 13% of them seen just once; the ten biggest clones take up roughly 0.015%. The sequenced material came from naive CD4+ T cells from blood. The receptors were gathered from a woman aged 18-30 years with type 1 diabetes.

In its sample, this clone was seen a few times. This chain connects TRBV19 to TRBJ2-1, with TRBD2 as a possible D gene (6 bases). Trimming took 3 bases from V and 5 from J, leaving 14 bases between them. Germline assignment: CDR1 LNHDA and CDR2 SQIVND (reference sequence). The CDR3 sequence is 15 residues long. The CDR3 DNA follows: TGTGCCAGTAGTATGGGGCTAGCGCAGAACAATGAGCAGTTCTTC. It encodes CASSMGLAQNNEQFF.

V is TRBV5-4 and J is TRBJ2-7; D possibly corresponds to TRBD2 (6 bases). Germline values: CDR1 SGHNT, CDR2 YYREEE (reference sequence). Trimming stripped 4 bases from V and 1 base from J, with 15 bases between. This CDR3 has 15 residues. The CDR3 nucleotides read TGTGCCAGCAGCGCCCCCTCGAGCGGGTCCTACGAGCAGTACTTC. Protein: CASSAPSSGSYEQYF.

This clone came up a few times. V is TRBV9 and J is TRBJ2-7, with 7 positions matching TRBD2. Germline V gives CDR1 SGDLS, CDR2 YYNGEE. CDR3 size: 17 residues. The V and J ends lost 0 bases and 0 bases, in that order; junction bases with no gene match: 9. CDR3 nucleotide sequence: TGTGCCAGCAGCGTAGAGGCTAGCGGACTAAGCTCCTACGAGCAGTACTTC. Residues: CASSVEASGLSSYEQYF.

The chain carries TRBV29-1 and TRBJ2-3, with 9 bases aligning to TRBD1. The germline V gene has CDR1 SQVTM and CDR2 ANQGSEA. CDR3 length equals 16 residues. V lost 6 bases, J lost 2 bases, and 12 bases stayed unmatched. CDR3 region: CSVNRGQGRATDTQYF. For the CDR3, the DNA is TGCAGCGTGAACCGTGGACAGGGGAGGGCCACAGATACGCAGTATTTT.

The rearrangement uses TRBV4-3 and TRBJ2-1; D is unclear. This CDR3 has 13 residues. Deletions cut 8 bases from V and 4 bases from J, with 12 bases between. The germline gives CDR1 LGHNA, CDR2 YSLEER. The CDR3 DNA reads as TGCGCCAGCGGGCTTACGCCATACAATGAGCAGTTCTTC. Its protein is CASGLTPYNEQFF.